The 30 T cell receptor beta chains below all came from one sample that was sequenced in a study of T cell responses to AZD1222 COVID-19 vaccine (dated by TCRdb to about 2021). The time point label of this sample denotes: baseline before first vaccination. The library was produced with the immunoSEQ multiplex PCR assay. TCRdb took over this immuneACCESS table, retaining in-frame rearrangements with V and J assigned. Such tables are incomplete; in checked studies, under half of the missing clones stem from an unresolved V gene, and the remainder is unexplained. A total of 80,000 to 90,000 clones appear in this sample, just over 90% of them only once. The biggest ten clones account for more than 4.5% of the sample. Sequenced material: peripheral blood, taken on day 0 of AZD1222 vaccination. The receptors come from an adult in good health.

The chain has TRBV5-4 and TRBJ2-5, with TRBD1 as a possible D gene (6 bases). This CDR3 region has 16 residues. Trimming took 4 bases from V and 1 from J, leaving 17 bases between them. In germline, CDR1 is SGHNT, CDR2 YYREEE (reference sequence). Here the CDR3 reads CASSLRDTPLQETQYF. For the CDR3, the DNA is TGTGCCAGCAGCCTCCGGGACACTCCCCTCCAAGAGACCCAGTACTTC.

The chain recombines TRBV9 with TRBJ1-6; D might be TRBD1 (6 bases). The V and J ends lost 4 bases and 7 bases respectively, with 15 bases between them. This CDR3 has 15 residues. Germline V gene sequence: CDR1 SGDLS, CDR2 YYNGEE. CDR3 in DNA: TGTGCCAGCAGCCCACAAGGACAGAGAAATTCACCCCTCCACTTT. It yields the protein CASSPQGQRNSPLHF. Combining the CDR3 with reference TRBV9 and TRBJ1-6 gives the whole variable domain DSGVTQTPKHLITATGQRVTLRCSPRSGDLSVYWYQQSLDQGLQFLIQYYNGEERAKGNILERFSAQQFPDLHSELNLSSLELGDSALYFCASSPQGQRNSPLHFGNGTRLTVT.

The chain employs TRBV27 and TRBJ1-1, with D maybe TRBD1 (5 bases). CDR1 is MNHEY, CDR2 SMNVEV, per germline (reference sequence). V lost 3 bases to trimming and J lost 1 base, with 15 bases between them. There are 16 residues in the CDR3. This CDR3 reads CASSFRLAQGNTEAFF. In nucleotides, the CDR3 is TGTGCCAGCAGTTTTCGACTGGCTCAGGGGAACACTGAAGCTTTCTTT.

This clone was counted a single time. The rearrangement links TRBV4-1 to TRBJ2-2; TRBD2 matches 8 bases. Trimming removed 1 base from V and 4 bases from J; junction bases left unmatched: 11. The CDR3 totals 18 residues. Germline CDR1 is MGHRA and CDR2 is YSYEKL. The CDR3 DNA is TGCGCCAGCAGCCAAGCCGCACTAGCGGTTGGGGGCACCGGGGAGCTGTTTTTT. This codes for CASSQAALAVGGTGELFF.

The chain recombines TRBV4-2 with TRBJ1-2; no clear D gene. Germline assignment: CDR1 LGHNA and CDR2 YNFKEQ. The germline V and J ends were trimmed by 2 bases and 2 bases, with 15 bases remaining between them. There are 16 residues in the CDR3. CDR3 loop: CASSQMSSDLNYGYTF. CDR3 nucleotide sequence: TGTGCCAGCAGCCAAATGTCCAGTGATCTGAACTATGGCTACACCTTC.

CDR3 sequence reads: CASTPGGNQPQHF. The DNA for the CDR3 is TGTGCCAGCACCCCCGGCGGCAATCAGCCCCAGCATTTT. The chain has TRBV12-3 or TRBV12-4 and TRBJ1-5; no reliable D call. This CDR3 comprises 13 residues. V was shortened by 7 bases and J by 2 bases, with 9 bases between the two germline ends.

The chain carries TRBV7-6 and TRBJ2-1; D may be TRBD2 (5 bases). Germline V gene data show CDR1 as SGHVS and CDR2 as FNYEAQ. This CDR3 is built from 15 residues. V gave up 1 base and J gave up 4 bases, with 11 bases separating them. The CDR3 bases are TGTGCCAGCAGCTTAGTAACGGGATCTTACAATGAGCAGTTCTTC. This sequence encodes CASSLVTGSYNEQFF.

This sequence joins TRBV27 and TRBJ2-7, with D perhaps matching TRBD2 (5 bases). V lost 2 bases, J lost 3 bases, and 8 bases lay in between. CDR3 length: 13 amino acids. Germline values: CDR1 MNHEY, CDR2 SMNVEV (reference sequence). The CDR3 DNA follows: TGTGCCAGCAGTTTAGGAGGCGTCTACGAGCAGTACTTC. It encodes CASSLGGVYEQYF.

This clone occurred once. The chain has TRBV11-2 and TRBJ2-4, with D possibly TRBD1 on 5 matching bases. In germline, CDR1 is SGHAT, CDR2 FQNNGV. CDR3 length: 12 residues. Between the trimmed V and J ends, which lost 1 base and 7 bases, there was a span of 5 bases. DNA for the CDR3: TGTGCCAGCAGCTTAGGGGGCAACATTCAGTACTTC. Amino acids: CASSLGGNIQYF. Full variable domain (remainder filled in from reference TRBV11-2 and TRBJ2-4): EAGVAQSPRYKIIEKRQSVAFWCNPISGHATLYWYQQILGQGPKLLIQFQNNGVVDDSQLPKDRFSAERLKGVDSTLKIQPAKLEDSAVYLCASSLGGNIQYFGAGTRLSVL.

This chain uses TRBV19 with TRBJ2-1; TRBD2 matches 11 bases. Losses at the gene ends were 4 bases for V and 4 bases for J; bases not matched to a gene: 9. Germline CDR1 and CDR2: LNHDA and SQIVND (reference sequence). This CDR3 contains 17 residues. Written as DNA, the CDR3 is TGTGCCAGTAGTAGGGGGGTGACTAGCGGGGCGTACAATGAGCAGTTCTTC. This translates into CASSRGVTSGAYNEQFF.

The CDR3 loop reads CASSYADPTDTQYF. CDR3 DNA: TGTGCCAGCAGTTACGCGGACCCCACAGATACGCAGTATTTT. The chain joins TRBV6-5 to TRBJ2-3; D is ambiguous. The V gene's germline CDR1 is MNHEY and CDR2 SVGAGI. CDR3 length: 14 residues. Trimming took 2 bases from V and 2 from J, leaving 8 bases between them.

The V and J genes are TRBV5-6 and TRBJ2-1; 8 positions agree with TRBD2. The CDR3 is 18 residues long. The V and J ends lost 6 bases and 3 bases, in that order; junction bases with no gene match: 17. The germline V gene encodes CDR1 SGHDT and CDR2 YYEEEE. CDR3 in amino acids: CASTPRSGTRGVYNEQFF. The CDR3 DNA sequence: TGTGCCAGCACCCCCCGGTCCGGGACTAGAGGAGTCTACAATGAGCAGTTCTTC.

This rearrangement joins TRBV7-2 to TRBJ2-3; the D is unclear. Germline values: CDR1 SGHTA, CDR2 FQGNSA. The CDR3 loop spans 15 amino acids. V was clipped by 1 base and J by 0 bases, with 8 bases between them. The CDR3: CASSLVVRSTDTQYF. The CDR3 DNA reads TGTGCCAGCAGCTTAGTGGTCAGGAGCACAGATACGCAGTATTTT.

The chain has TRBV18 and TRBJ1-3, with 10 bases fitting TRBD1. The CDR3 contains 16 residues. Germline CDR1 KGHSH, CDR2 LQKENI. J was trimmed by 1 base and V by 6 bases; bases with no gene match: 6. The CDR3 DNA follows: TGTGCCAGCTCCCCGGGACAGGGGCCTTCTGGAAACACCATATATTTT. Protein: CASSPGQGPSGNTIYF.

This rearrangement joins TRBV5-1 to TRBJ1-1; the D is unclear. V lost 5 bases and J 4 bases, leaving 18 bases between the germline ends. The CDR3 is 15 amino acids. The germline CDR1 and CDR2 sequences are SGHRS and YFSETQ. CDR3 sequence (DNA): TGCGCCAGCAGTATAAGAACGGGTCTCGGCACTGAAGCTTTCTTT. Translated: CASSIRTGLGTEAFF.

The chain recombines TRBV27 with TRBJ2-2, with 14 bases that match TRBD2. CDR3 length: 18 residues. Germline V CDR1 and CDR2: MNHEY, SMNVEV (reference sequence). V lost 6 bases to trimming and J lost 1 base; unmatched junction nucleotides: 7. CDR3 protein: CASRPPGLAGENTGELFF. CDR3 DNA: TGTGCCAGCAGACCCCCGGGACTAGCGGGGGAGAACACCGGGGAGCTGTTTTTT.

The chain uses TRBV29-1 and TRBJ2-4; 13 nucleotides align to TRBD2. V was pared by 1 base and J by 1 base, with 13 bases of the junction left unmatched. Looked up from germline, CDR1 is SQVTM and CDR2 is ANQGSEA. This CDR3 region has 20 residues. CDR3 sequence (DNA): TGCAGCGTTGAAGCTCCGAGCGGGACTAGCGGGAAAGGCGCCAAAAACATTCAGTACTTC. As protein: CSVEAPSGTSGKGAKNIQYF.

The rearrangement joins TRBV5-1 to TRBJ1-1; D ambiguous. V was cut by 1 base and J by 4 bases, with 8 bases left in between. Per the germline V gene, CDR1 is SGHRS and CDR2 is YFSETQ. CDR3 length: 13 residues. The CDR3 nucleotides read TGCGCCAGCAGCTTGCAGGAAGGCACTGAAGCTTTCTTT. As protein: CASSLQEGTEAFF.

This chain joins TRBV5-8 and TRBJ1-5, with TRBD1 matching over 7 bases. J lost 6 bases, V lost 4 bases, and 13 bases had no gene match. Germline CDR1 is SGHTS and CDR2 is YDEGEE. The CDR3 extends over 16 amino acids. The DNA of the CDR3 is TGTGCCAGCAGCGGCCGGGCAGGGGGTTTAGGTCAGCCCCAGCATTTT. Its protein is CASSGRAGGLGQPQHF.

The CDR3: CASSPQGPLAGNTIYF. CDR3 nucleotide sequence: TGTGCCAGCAGCCCACAGGGGCCGCTGGCTGGAAACACCATATATTTT. The rearrangement uses TRBV7-9 and TRBJ1-3; TRBD1 matches 7 bases. Germline loops: CDR1 SEHNR, CDR2 FQNEAQ (reference sequence). This CDR3 contains 16 residues. After removal of 5 bases from V and 2 bases from J, the junction contained 9 bases not matched to a gene.

The chain employs TRBV28 and TRBJ1-1; D is perhaps TRBD1 (6 bases). V was clipped by 4 bases and J by 3 bases, with 12 bases between them. Germline loops: CDR1 MDHEN, CDR2 SYDVKM. This CDR3 has 14 residues. The CDR3 DNA reads TGTGCCAGCAGTTCAGGGGCTGTGGACACTGAAGCTTTCTTT. It is translated as CASSSGAVDTEAFF.

The chain has TRBV5-1 and TRBJ2-3; D is possibly TRBD1 or TRBD2 (5 bases each). V lost 4 bases, J lost 4 bases, and 13 bases lay in between. The CDR3 has 14 residues. Germline values: CDR1 SGHRS, CDR2 YFSETQ. The DNA of the CDR3 is TGCGCCAGCAGCACGGGACCCAGCCCAGATACGCAGTATTTT. This codes for CASSTGPSPDTQYF.

The chain couples TRBV5-4 to TRBJ1-5; the D is unclear. The CDR3 runs 15 residues. Germline lookup yields CDR1 SGHNT and CDR2 YYREEE (reference sequence). Trimming pared 2 bases from V and 2 bases from J, leaving 11 bases between. The CDR3 nucleotides read TGTGCCAGCAGCTTCGGTGAGGGCCGCAATCAGCCCCAGCATTTT. Translation: CASSFGEGRNQPQHF.

This clone is a singleton in its sample. The chain employs TRBV7-3 and TRBJ2-5, with 7 bases matching TRBD2. Germline values: CDR1 SGHTA, CDR2 FQGTGA. The ends lost 1 base at V and 5 bases at J; junction bases unmatched: 7. This CDR3 is built from 15 residues. The CDR3 loop reads CASSLNGRTVETQYF. The CDR3 DNA reads as TGTGCCAGCAGCTTAAACGGGAGGACCGTGGAGACCCAGTACTTC.

This chain uses TRBV19 with TRBJ2-1, with D uncertain. The V end lost 6 bases, the J end lost 5 bases, and 14 bases lay between the germline ends. Looked up from germline, CDR1 is LNHDA and CDR2 is SQIVND (reference sequence). CDR3 size: 14 residues. The CDR3 region is CASRRIDGNNEQFF. In nucleotides, the CDR3 is TGTGCCAGTAGACGGATTGATGGAAACAATGAGCAGTTCTTC.

The chain recombines TRBV19 with TRBJ1-1, with D uncertain. V lost 4 bases to trimming and J lost 7 bases, with 13 bases between them. The CDR3 has 13 amino acids. Germline CDR1 reads LNHDA; CDR2 reads SQIVND (reference sequence). Here the CDR3 DNA reads TGTGCCAGTAGTACCTTAAAACGGAGTGAAGCTTTCTTT. This translates into CASSTLKRSEAFF.

The chain recombines TRBV6-1 with TRBJ2-5; D unresolved. Germline V gene sequence: CDR1 MNHNS, CDR2 SASEGT. Trimming took off 2 bases at V and 4 bases at J, with 11 bases between the two ends. This CDR3 is 14 amino acids long. DNA for the CDR3: TGTGCCAGCAGTGAACATGGGCCGCTAGAGACCCAGTACTTC. Amino acids: CASSEHGPLETQYF.

This rearrangement joins TRBV5-1 to TRBJ2-7; 7 bases are a match to TRBD1. This CDR3 is built from 14 residues. Germline CDR1 is SGHRS and CDR2 is YFSETQ. Trimming at V came to 0 bases and at J to 5 bases, leaving 5 bases not matched to a gene. Here the CDR3 reads CASSLGQGAHEQYF. The CDR3 coding sequence is TGCGCCAGCAGCTTGGGACAGGGCGCCCACGAGCAGTACTTC. The whole variable domain, remainder taken from reference TRBV5-1 and TRBJ2-7, is KAGVTQTPRYLIKTRGQQVTLSCSPISGHRSVSWYQQTPGQGLQFLFEYFSETQRNKGNFPGRFSGRQFSNSRSEMNVSTLELGDSALYLCASSLGQGAHEQYFGPGTRLTVT.

The chain combines TRBV19 with TRBJ2-2, with D perhaps matching TRBD1 (6 bases). CDR3 length equals 17 residues. Trimming shortened V by 6 bases and J by 7 bases, and 24 bases separated the two germline ends. Germline V lookup: CDR1 LNHDA, CDR2 SQIVND (reference sequence). The CDR3 spells CASRTRGEGSVGGELFF. CDR3 DNA: TGTGCCAGTAGGACCAGGGGCGAAGGGTCAGTGGGCGGGGAGCTGTTTTTT.

The V gene is TRBV9, the J gene TRBJ1-1, with 10 bases aligning to TRBD1. Germline lookup yields CDR1 SGDLS and CDR2 YYNGEE. The CDR3 sequence is 15 residues long. Trimming at V came to 8 bases and at J to 4 bases, leaving 11 bases not matched to a gene. The CDR3 reads CASQTGTGDGTEAFF. The CDR3 bases are TGTGCCAGTCAGACCGGGACAGGGGATGGCACTGAAGCTTTCTTT.